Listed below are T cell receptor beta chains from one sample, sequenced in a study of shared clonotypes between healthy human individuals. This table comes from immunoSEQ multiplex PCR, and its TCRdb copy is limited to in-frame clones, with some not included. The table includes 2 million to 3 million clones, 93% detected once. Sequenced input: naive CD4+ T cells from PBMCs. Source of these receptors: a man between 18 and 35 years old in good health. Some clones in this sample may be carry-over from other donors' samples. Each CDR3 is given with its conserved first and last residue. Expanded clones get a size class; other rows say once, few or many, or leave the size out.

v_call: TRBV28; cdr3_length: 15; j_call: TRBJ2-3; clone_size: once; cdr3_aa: CASSLGLAGGNTQYF
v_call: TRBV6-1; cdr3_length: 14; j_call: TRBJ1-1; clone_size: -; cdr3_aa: CASSWTGLNTEAFF
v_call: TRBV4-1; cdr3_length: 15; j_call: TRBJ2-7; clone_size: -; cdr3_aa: CASSQGWDSSYEQYF
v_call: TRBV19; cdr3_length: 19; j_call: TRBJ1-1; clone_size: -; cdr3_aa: CASSMGVGRQSSMNTEAFF
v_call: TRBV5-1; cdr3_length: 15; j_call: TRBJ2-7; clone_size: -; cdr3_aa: CASSVTGTLPYEQYF
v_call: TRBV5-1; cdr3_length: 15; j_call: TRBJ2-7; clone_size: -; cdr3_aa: CASSLAGIGAYEQYF
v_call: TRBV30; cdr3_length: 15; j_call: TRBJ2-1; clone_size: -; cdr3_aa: CAWSVLDRAPNEQFF
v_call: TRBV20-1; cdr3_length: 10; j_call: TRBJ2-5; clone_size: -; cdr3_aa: CSAPQETQYF
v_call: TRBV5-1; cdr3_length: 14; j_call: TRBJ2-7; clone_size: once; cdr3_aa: CASSSSSGVYEQYF
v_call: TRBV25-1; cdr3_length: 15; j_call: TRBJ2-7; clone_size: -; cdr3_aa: CASSDVGRLTYEQYF
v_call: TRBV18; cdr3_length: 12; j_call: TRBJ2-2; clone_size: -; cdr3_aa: CASSPRTGELFF